Listed below are T cell receptor beta chains from one sample, sequenced in a study of blood T cell repertoires in COVID-19. The method was immunoSEQ multiplex PCR; TCRdb's version includes in-frame clones alone and lacks a portion of them. This table has around 260,000 clones, approximately 86% appearing once. Sample: peripheral blood. The receptors originated from a man aged 25-45 years with active or convalescent COVID-19. CDR3s include the opening cysteine and the closing phenylalanine or tryptophan. The D gene is left open where the match is weak. Size is stated for part of the rows, as once, few or many counts, or as a class when the clone is expanded.

TRBJ1-3	TRBV25-1	TRBD1	.	TGTGCCAGCAGTGAATATGGGACAGGTGGAAACACCATATATTTT	CASSEYGTGGNTIYF
TRBJ2-3	TRBV27	.	.	TGTGCCAGCAGTTTGGGGCACGCGAGCACAGATACGCAGTATTTT	CASSLGHASTDTQYF
TRBJ1-3	TRBV7-2	.	.	TGTGCCAGCAGCTTAGGCCCAGGGTCTGGAAACACCATATATTTT	CASSLGPGSGNTIYF
TRBJ1-5	TRBV3-1/TRBV3-2	.	.	TGTGCCAGCAATTGGGGGGGCCCTGATCCCCAGCATTTT	CASNWGGPDPQHF
TRBJ1-6	TRBV19	.	.	TGTGCCAGTAGTTCCAACGGCCAGGCGCTTTCACCCCTCCACTTT	CASSSNGQALSPLHF
TRBJ2-4	TRBV5-5	TRBD2	.	TGTGCCAGCAGCTTGGGCGGGGGTCTAGCCAAAAACATTCAGTACTTC	CASSLGGGLAKNIQYF
TRBJ2-2	TRBV29-1	.	.	TGCAGCGTTGAACGGAACACCGGGGAGCTGTTTTTT	CSVERNTGELFF
TRBJ1-2	TRBV7-9	TRBD1	.	TGTGCCAGCAGCTTCTTTTTGACAGGGGAGTATGGCTACACCTTC	CASSFFLTGEYGYTF
TRBJ2-2	TRBV6-5	.	.	TGTGCCAGCAGTTACCAACAGGGAACCGGGGAGCTGTTTTTT	CASSYQQGTGELFF
TRBJ1-6	TRBV5-1	.	.	TGCGCCAGCAGCTTGACTCGGGTATCCTATAATTCACCCCTCCACTTT	CASSLTRVSYNSPLHF
TRBJ1-2	TRBV7-9	TRBD1	.	TGTGCCAGCAGCTTAGTTCTCAGGGGGAACGATGGCTACACCTTC	CASSLVLRGNDGYTF
TRBJ1-1	TRBV12-3/TRBV12-4	.	.	TGTGCCAGCAGTGTCAGGGGACGCCGTGAAGCTTTCTTT	CASSVRGRREAFF
TRBJ1-2	TRBV19	.	.	TGTGCCAGTAGGAACTATATCTACACCTTC	CASRNYIYTF
TRBJ2-7	TRBV18	.	.	TGTGCCAGCTCACCAGGGGACACCAACTACGAGCAGTACTTC	CASSPGDTNYEQYF
TRBJ1-2	TRBV19	.	.	TGTGCCAGTAGTGAGTCCCGACTGGCTTTCTATGGCTACACCTTC	CASSESRLAFYGYTF
TRBJ1-1	TRBV5-1	.	.	TGCGCCAGTACTAGGGGGTCTGAAGCTTTCTTT	CASTRGSEAFF
TRBJ2-3	TRBV11-3	TRBD2	.	TGTGCCAGCAGCCGGGGGGGGGCAAGGAGCACAGATACGCAGTATTTT	CASSRGGARSTDTQYF
TRBJ1-6	TRBV7-2	.	.	TGTGCCAGCAGCTTAGTGGGCGGGCCTCAAACCCTCCACTTT	CASSLVGGPQTLHF
TRBJ2-5	TRBV9	.	.	TGTGCCAGCAGCGACGGGGGTGTAGAGACCCAGTACTTC	CASSDGGVETQYF
TRBJ1-5	TRBV6-5	.	.	TGTGCCAGCAGTTACGGGCGGGAAGGACAGCCCCAGCATTTT	CASSYGREGQPQHF
TRBJ1-5	TRBV6-5	.	.	TGTGCCAGCGCTGCGGGGCACACATACAATCAGCCCCAGCATTTT	CASAAGHTYNQPQHF
TRBJ2-7	TRBV13	.	.	TGTGCCAGCAGCTTAGCTAGAACATTTACCTACGAGCAGTACTTC	CASSLARTFTYEQYF
TRBJ2-3	TRBV3-1/TRBV3-2	TRBD2	.	TGTGCCAGCAGCCACTCTCGACTAGCGGGAGATACGCAGTATTTT	CASSHSRLAGDTQYF
TRBJ1-4	TRBV4-3	TRBD1	few	TGCGCCAGCAGCCAAGATGATCGACAGGGGGCGATGTATGAAAAACTGTTTTTT	CASSQDDRQGAMYEKLFF
TRBJ1-1	TRBV24-1	.	.	TGTGCCACCAGCTCGACAGACGGTGAAGCTTTCTTT	CATSSTDGEAFF
TRBJ2-6	TRBV19	.	.	TGTGCCAGTAGTATCCCAGTCCTCTCTGGGGCCAACGTCCTGACTTTC	CASSIPVLSGANVLTF
TRBJ1-6	TRBV9	.	.	TGTGCCAGCAGCCCAAGCGGGTTTTTTGGCCCTAATTCACCCCTCCACTTT	CASSPSGFFGPNSPLHF
TRBJ2-2	TRBV5-1	TRBD1	.	TGCGCCAGCAGCTTGGCTAGGGACAGCAACACCGGGGAGCTGTTTTTT	CASSLARDSNTGELFF
TRBJ1-5	TRBV7-2	.	.	TGTGCCAGCAGCCCCGAGACTCCCCGGGGCAATCAGCCCCAGCATTTT	CASSPETPRGNQPQHF
TRBJ1-1	TRBV19	.	.	TGTGCCAGTAGCAGGATGAACACTGAAGCTTTCTTT	CASSRMNTEAFF
TRBJ1-1	TRBV7-9	.	.	TGTGCCAGCATGGCAGGTGTGAACACTGAAGCTTTCTTT	CASMAGVNTEAFF
TRBJ2-7	TRBV6-1	.	.	TGTGCCAGCAGTGAAGGCCCCTTGCCAGTGACCTACGAGCAGTACTTC	CASSEGPLPVTYEQYF
TRBJ1-1	TRBV6-5	.	.	TGTGCCAGCAGTTACTCTGGGGCCTCGGAAGCTTTCTTT	CASSYSGASEAFF
TRBJ2-7	TRBV6-1	.	.	TGTGCCAGCAGTGAGGCCAGGGCCTCCTACGAGCAGTACTTC	CASSEARASYEQYF
TRBJ1-2	TRBV7-2	.	.	TGTGCCAGCAGCTTAGGACAGCCTACCTATGGCTACACCTTC	CASSLGQPTYGYTF
TRBJ2-7	TRBV27	TRBD2	.	TGTGCCAGCACTCGATTTGGGGGGGGCTACGAGCAGTACTTC	CASTRFGGGYEQYF
TRBJ1-5	TRBV6-6	TRBD1	.	TGTGCCAGCAGTCTCACAGGGGCCGGTATGGGATATAGCAATCAGCCCCAGCATTTT	CASSLTGAGMGYSNQPQHF
TRBJ1-6	TRBV5-1	.	.	TGCGCCAGCAGCTTGGAAGGGGCTTCGAGTTCACCCCTCCACTTT	CASSLEGASSSPLHF
TRBJ1-5	TRBV9	.	.	TGTGCCAGCAGCGTAGTAGAACAGCCCCAGCATTTT	CASSVVEQPQHF
TRBJ1-1	TRBV29-1	.	.	TGCAGCGTGGGACACTTAACAGGGTTGAACACTGAAGCTTTCTTT	CSVGHLTGLNTEAFF
TRBJ2-3	TRBV9	TRBD1	.	TGTGCCAGCAGCTCTGAACCAGGGGGCAGGGATACGCAGTATTTT	CASSSEPGGRDTQYF
TRBJ2-3	TRBV29-1	TRBD1	.	TGCAGCGCAATAGGGGCGACAGGGGGCGGCCTCCGCACAGATACGCAGTATTTT	CSAIGATGGGLRTDTQYF
TRBJ2-5	TRBV7-9	TRBD1	.	TGTGCCAGCAGCTTATCAGGACAGGGGTTCAAAGAGACCCAGTACTTC	CASSLSGQGFKETQYF
TRBJ1-6	TRBV11-2	.	.	TGTGCCAGCAGCGTCAGTAATTCACCCCTCCACTTT	CASSVSNSPLHF
TRBJ2-3	TRBV5-1	TRBD1	.	TGCGCCAGCAGCGGACAGGGAACAGATACGCAGTATTTT	CASSGQGTDTQYF
TRBJ1-1	TRBV5-1	.	.	TGCGCCAGCAGCTTGGATCCCGTGAACACTGAAGCTTTCTTT	CASSLDPVNTEAFF
TRBJ2-5	TRBV13	.	.	TGTGCCAGCACTGGCGGGGAGACCCAGTACTTC	CASTGGETQYF
TRBJ2-3	TRBV11-2	.	.	TGTGCCAGCAGCCCCCGGACGGGGGGCGCAGATACGCAGTATTTT	CASSPRTGGADTQYF
TRBJ2-5	TRBV29-1	.	.	TGCAGCGTTGTTCGGCAGGACGGGGGTTGGAAAGAGACCCAGTACTTC	CSVVRQDGGWKETQYF
TRBJ2-2	TRBV6-5	.	.	TGTGCCAGCCGCGTGGGGCCCTCGTCCGGGGAGCTGTTTTTT	CASRVGPSSGELFF
TRBJ2-2	TRBV18	.	once	TGTGCCAGCTCACCATCAGTTGACTCCGGGGAGCTGTTTTTT	CASSPSVDSGELFF